This TCR beta chain is from a study of cytomegalovirus exposure and HLA in healthy donors. Overall study: Among roughly 180 million T cells, an earlier analysis found roughly 100 million unique TCR beta sequences.

About this clone itself: As yet, its antigen is unknown.

Overall study results and limits: Most CMV-associated TCR beta chains appeared HLA-restricted in a later analysis. The likely explanation for a cluster of highly shared sequence variants was sequencing artifact.

Both 60 Vbeta primers and 13 Jbeta primers went into the PCR. TCRdb's copy holds only in-frame clones and misses some; the assay was immunoSEQ multiplex PCR. The top ten clones hold about 4% of a sample with tens of thousands of clones, around 80% of them seen once. This CDR3 has 19 amino acids. V shed 3 bases and J 4 bases; nucleotides not matched to a gene: 16. The germline V gene has CDR1 KGHSH and CDR2 LQKENI. Sequencing input: PBMCs. The receptor was isolated from a woman between 18 and 29 years old in good health and CMV-seronegative. This chain uses TRBV18 with TRBJ2-7; 12 nucleotides match TRBD1. The CDR3 DNA reads TGTGCCAGCTCACCGATCGTTGGGACAGGGGGCCTCAGGACGTACGAGCAGTACTTC. Protein sequence: CASSPIVGTGGLRTYEQYF. The full variable domain, rest sourced from reference TRBV18 and TRBJ2-7, is NAGVMQNPRHLVRRRGQEARLRCSPMKGHSHVYWYRQLPEEGLKFMVYLQKENIIDESGMPKERFSAEFPKEGPSILRIQQVVRGDSAAYFCASSPIVGTGGLRTYEQYFGPGTRLTVT.